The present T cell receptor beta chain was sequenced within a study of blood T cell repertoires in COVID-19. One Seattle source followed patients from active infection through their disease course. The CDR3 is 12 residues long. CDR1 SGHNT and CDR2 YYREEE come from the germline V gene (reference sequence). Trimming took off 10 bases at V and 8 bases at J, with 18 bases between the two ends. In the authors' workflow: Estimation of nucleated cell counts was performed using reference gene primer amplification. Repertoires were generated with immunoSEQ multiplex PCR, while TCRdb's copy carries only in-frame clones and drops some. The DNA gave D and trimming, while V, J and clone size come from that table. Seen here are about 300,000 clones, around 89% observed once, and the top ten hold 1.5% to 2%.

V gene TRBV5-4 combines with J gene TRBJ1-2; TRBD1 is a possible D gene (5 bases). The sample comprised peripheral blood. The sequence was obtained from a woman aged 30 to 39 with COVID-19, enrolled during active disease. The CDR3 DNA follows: TGTGCCTCAGGGCCCATGGGTCAAGGCTACACCTTC. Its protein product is CASGPMGQGYTF.